One sample yielded the 15 T cell receptor beta chains listed below, sequenced in a study of blood T cell repertoires in COVID-19. Profiled with immunoSEQ multiplex PCR; TCRdb holds only in-frame clones, not every one. The sample includes about 380,000 clones, about four fifths seen only once; the top ten take roughly 1.2%. Sequences were obtained from peripheral blood. The source of these receptors is a human donor with acute or convalescent COVID-19. The donor label of this sample is uncertain.

The table lists this clone with a few counts. V gene TRBV30 combines with J gene TRBJ1-2, with TRBD1 matching over 7 bases. This CDR3 spans 14 amino acids. Germline loops: CDR1 GTSNPN, CDR2 SVGIG (reference sequence). The V gene end was trimmed by 4 bases and the J gene end by 4 bases; junction bases not matched to a gene: 9. The CDR3 region is CAWTPPGQSYGYTF. In DNA form, the CDR3 reads TGTGCCTGGACTCCACCGGGACAGTCCTATGGCTACACCTTC.

The chain couples TRBV19 to TRBJ1-2, with 8 bases fitting TRBD1. The CDR3 has 14 amino acids. Germline lookup yields CDR1 LNHDA and CDR2 SQIVND (reference sequence). V shed 8 bases and J 6 bases; nucleotides not matched to a gene: 11. The CDR3: CASRAQGVWHGYTF. The CDR3, as DNA: TGTGCCAGTCGCGCACAGGGGGTCTGGCATGGCTACACCTTC.

The CDR3: CASSRTGATEAFF. The CDR3 DNA is TGTGCCAGCAGTAGAACAGGGGCTACGGAAGCTTTCTTT. The V and J genes are TRBV3-1 (or the pseudogene TRBV3-2) and TRBJ1-1; 7 bases are shared with TRBD1. V dropped 6 bases and J dropped 8; count of bases not matched to a gene: 9. The germline gives CDR1 LGHDT, CDR2 YNNKEL (reference sequence). The CDR3 has 13 amino acids.

The V and J genes are TRBV5-1 and TRBJ2-3; TRBD2 aligns across 12 bases. J was trimmed by 1 base and V by 4 bases; bases with no gene match: 7. The CDR3 is 17 amino acids. The V gene's germline CDR1 is SGHRS and CDR2 YFSETQ. The CDR3 nucleotides are TGCGCCAGCAGCCCCGGGCGACTAGCGGGGGGCACAGATACGCAGTATTTT. Its translation is CASSPGRLAGGTDTQYF.

The sample holds a few counts of this clone. This chain connects TRBV18 to TRBJ2-3; TRBD1 matches at 9 bases. Trimming cost V 6 bases and J 0 bases; bases outside gene matches: 4. Germline assignment: CDR1 KGHSH and CDR2 LQKENI. This CDR3 spans 15 amino acids. The CDR3 here is CASSLQGASTDTQYF. The CDR3 DNA reads as TGTGCCAGCTCTCTACAGGGGGCTAGCACAGATACGCAGTATTTT.

The sample holds one count of this clone. This sequence joins TRBV6-4 and TRBJ1-2, with D possibly being TRBD1 (6 bases). V was shortened by 2 bases and J by 0 bases, with 10 bases between the two germline ends. The CDR3 totals 15 residues. The germline V gene has CDR1 MRHNA and CDR2 SNTAGT. The CDR3 sequence: CASSDERQANYGYTF. The CDR3 region has the DNA TGTGCCAGCAGTGACGAGAGACAGGCTAACTATGGCTACACCTTC.

The chain has TRBV12-3 or TRBV12-4 and TRBJ2-2; 10 nucleotides line up with TRBD2. Germline trimming cut 6 bases from V and 7 bases from J; bases unmatched to any gene: 2. The CDR3 has 13 residues. The CDR3 here is CASRRTSGGELFF. The CDR3 DNA reads as TGTGCCAGCAGGAGGACTAGCGGCGGGGAGCTGTTTTTT.

A note on this clone: The sample contains more than one DNA sequence encoding this CDR3. The J gene is TRBJ2-7, the V gene TRBV5-6; possibly TRBD2 for D (7 bases). V was pared by 2 bases and J by 6 bases, with 9 bases between. The CDR3 runs to 12 residues. Germline V gene sequence: CDR1 SGHDT, CDR2 YYEEEE. DNA of the CDR3: TGTGCCAGCAGCTTAGGGGGGGCCGAGCAGTACTTC. Protein sequence: CASSLGGAEQYF. The variable domain in full, completed from reference TRBV5-6 and TRBJ2-7, reads DAGVTQSPTHLIKTRGQQVTLRCSPKSGHDTVSWYQQALGQGPQFIFQYYEEEERQRGNFPDRFSGHQFPNYSSELNVNALLLGDSALYLCASSLGGAEQYFGPGTRLTVT.

The CDR3 loop is CASSPQLEETQYF. CDR3 nucleotides: TGTGCCAGCAGCCCCCAGCTGGAGGAGACCCAGTACTTC. This sequence joins TRBV7-8 and TRBJ2-5; D is unresolved. V was shortened by 5 bases and J by 5 bases, with 12 bases between the two germline ends. The CDR3 runs 13 residues. Per the germline V gene, CDR1 is SGHVS and CDR2 is FQNEAQ. The full variable domain, its missing parts supplied by reference TRBV7-8 and TRBJ2-5, is GAGVSQSPRYKVAKRGQDVALRCDPISGHVSLFWYQQALGQGPEFLTYFQNEAQLDKSGLPSDRFFAERPEGSVSTLKIQRTQQEDSAVYLCASSPQLEETQYFGPGTRLLVL.

The rearrangement uses TRBV18 and TRBJ2-1; D possibly corresponds to TRBD1 (6 bases). CDR1 KGHSH and CDR2 LQKENI come from the germline V gene. Trimming cost V 3 bases and J 7 bases, with 19 bases left between them. The CDR3 sequence is 16 residues long. This CDR3 is CASSPPGSDSLNEQFF. The CDR3 nucleotides are TGTGCCAGCTCACCCCCGGGGTCGGACAGCCTAAATGAGCAGTTCTTC.

The genes are TRBV6-5 and TRBJ2-1; 8 bases map to TRBD1. With V trimmed by 2 bases and J by 7 bases, 7 bases remained unmatched. CDR1 is MNHEY and CDR2 is SVGAGI in the germline V gene. The CDR3 is 15 amino acids. In DNA form, the CDR3 reads TGTGCCAGCAGTTACATGTCGGGACAGGCAAATGAGCAGTTCTTC. Translation gives CASSYMSGQANEQFF.

The rearrangement links TRBV11-2 to TRBJ1-1, with TRBD1 matching 10 bases. Germline V gives CDR1 SGHAT, CDR2 FQNNGV. CDR3 length: 15 residues. Trimming took 6 bases from V and 8 from J; bases not matched to a gene: 12. CDR3: CASSYSGTGAAEAFF. In DNA form, the CDR3 reads TGTGCCAGCAGTTATTCCGGGACAGGGGCCGCCGAAGCTTTCTTT.

This chain links TRBV5-6 with TRBJ1-5; unclear D gene. V shed 1 base and J shed 4 bases, with 6 bases lying between them. The CDR3 has 13 amino acids. The germline V gene encodes CDR1 SGHDT and CDR2 YYEEEE. CDR3 DNA sequence: TGTGCCAGCAGCTTGTCAGTGAATCAGCCCCAGCATTTT. Protein product: CASSLSVNQPQHF.

This sequence joins TRBV4-2 and TRBJ1-2, with unresolved D. The CDR3 extends over 15 amino acids. Germline values: CDR1 LGHNA, CDR2 YNFKEQ. Trimming removed 3 bases from V and 5 bases from J, with 16 bases in between. CDR3 in DNA: TGTGCCAGCAGCCATCCCTCCGTGGCAGCGTATGGCTACACCTTC. Translating it yields CASSHPSVAAYGYTF.

The table lists this clone with a count of one. The V gene is TRBV9, the J gene TRBJ2-3; TRBD2 agrees at 11 bases. Germline CDR1 and CDR2: SGDLS and YYNGEE. The CDR3 is made up of 16 amino acids. Germline trimming cut 0 bases from V and 6 bases from J; bases unmatched to any gene: 6. CDR3 protein: CASSVASGGLWDTQYF. CDR3 DNA sequence: TGTGCCAGCAGCGTAGCTAGCGGGGGGTTGTGGGATACGCAGTATTTT.